This T cell receptor (beta chain) was profiled in a study of PD-1 blockade in classical Hodgkin lymphoma. The assay was immunoSEQ multiplex PCR, and TCRdb's table has in-frame clones only and misses some. The sample carries 30,000 to 50,000 clones, about three quarters recorded once. With 3 bases removed from V and 5 bases from J, the gap between germline ends came to 14 bases. CDR1 and CDR2 (germline): MDHEN, SYDVKM. The CDR3 sequence is 15 residues long. Each and every patient relapsed after autologous stem cell transplantation, and patients got differing brentuximab vedotin exposure. The sequence came from a human donor with classical Hodgkin lymphoma. Sequencing used peripheral blood mononuclear cells (PBMCs), obtained at baseline. The chain combines TRBV28 with TRBJ2-1, with D tentatively TRBD2 (5 bases). CDR3 in amino acids: CASSFGLGLDNEQFF. CDR3 nucleotides: TGTGCCAGCAGTTTCGGACTTGGATTGGACAATGAGCAGTTCTTC. Full variable domain (missing parts from reference TRBV28 and TRBJ2-1): DVKVTQSSRYLVKRTGEKVFLECVQDMDHENMFWYRQDPGLGLRLIYFSYDVKMKEKGDIPEGYSVSREKKERFSLILESASTNQTSMYLCASSFGLGLDNEQFFGPGTRLTVL.